One and the same sample provided the 24 T cell receptor beta chains below, sequenced in a study of cytomegalovirus exposure and HLA in healthy donors. PCR amplification relied on 60 Vbeta primers (plus 13 Jbeta primers). Produced via immunoSEQ multiplex PCR; TCRdb's table is partial and in-frame only. The sample records approximately 100,000 clones, about 75% being singletons. The sequenced material came from PBMCs. The receptor source for this set is a man aged 35-49 years in good health and CMV-seronegative.

The V call is TRBV6-5, the J call TRBJ1-4; 7 bases agree with TRBD1. From germline, CDR1 is MNHEY and CDR2 SVGAGI. After removal of 10 bases from V and 4 bases from J, the junction contained 9 bases not matched to a gene. The CDR3 is 14 amino acids. This CDR3 reads CATESGTDNEKLFF. The CDR3 DNA follows: TGTGCCACGGAATCGGGGACAGATAATGAAAAACTGTTTTTT.

V gene TRBV2 combines with J gene TRBJ1-5; D is possibly TRBD1 (6 bases). Germline V gene sequence: CDR1 SNHLY, CDR2 FYNNEI. V lost 6 bases and J 3 bases, leaving 15 bases between the germline ends. The CDR3 totals 15 residues. In nucleotides, the CDR3 is TGTGCCAGCAGAGTACAGGGTACATTCAATCAGCCCCAGCATTTT. As protein: CASRVQGTFNQPQHF.

This clone was seen only a few times. The chain has TRBV6-1 and TRBJ2-5, with D possibly TRBD2 on 7 matching bases. Trimming took 3 bases from V and 2 from J, leaving 19 bases between them. The CDR3 is made up of 17 amino acids. CDR1 MNHNS and CDR2 SASEGT come from the germline V gene. CDR3 residues: CASSDPLAGAIQETQYF. Here the CDR3 DNA reads TGTGCCAGCAGTGACCCTCTGGCGGGGGCTATACAAGAGACCCAGTACTTC.

The genes are TRBV4-1 and TRBJ2-5; D might be TRBD2 (7 bases). The CDR3 runs to 15 residues. Looked up from germline, CDR1 is MGHRA and CDR2 is YSYEKL. V gave up 5 bases and J gave up 7 bases, with 20 bases separating them. In nucleotides, the CDR3 is TGCGCCAGCAGCTGGACTGCGGGGGCACCCGGGACCCAGTACTTC. This sequence encodes CASSWTAGAPGTQYF.

V usage is TRBV5-1 and J usage is TRBJ2-1; 10 positions match TRBD2. With V trimmed by 2 bases and J by 9 bases, 8 bases remained unmatched. Germline V gene data show CDR1 as SGHRS and CDR2 as YFSETQ. This CDR3 has 15 residues. The CDR3 nucleotides read TGCGCCAGCAGCTTTAGCGGGGGGCGGGGTCTTGAGCAGTTCTTC. Residues: CASSFSGGRGLEQFF.

The V gene is TRBV6-5, the J gene TRBJ2-1, with D perhaps TRBD2 (6 bases). The germline CDR1 and CDR2 sequences are MNHEY and SVGAGI. The CDR3 is made up of 15 amino acids. Trimming removed 7 bases at V and 0 bases at J, with 13 bases between. CDR3 protein: CASKTRPFSYNEQFF. The CDR3 DNA is TGTGCCAGCAAGACTAGACCTTTCTCCTACAATGAGCAGTTCTTC.

As regards this clone: At one of its ends the junction is not consistent with the germline gene, which may arise from a read error. This sequence joins TRBV6-1 and TRBJ1-3; 7 nucleotides agree with TRBD1. This CDR3 has 18 residues. The germline CDR1 and CDR2 sequences are MNHNS and SASEGT. The DNA for the CDR3 is TGTGCCAGCAGTGAGGTTTCGGACAGGCGCTTCTCTGAAAACACCATATATTTT. It translates to CASSEVSDRRFSENTIYF.

The chain couples TRBV7-8 to TRBJ1-3, with 10 bases lining up with TRBD1. Losses at the gene ends were 4 bases for V and 2 bases for J; bases not matched to a gene: 5. Germline CDR1 and CDR2: SGHVS and FQNEAQ. This CDR3 has 16 residues. CDR3: CASSSAGQGAGNTIYF. CDR3 sequence (DNA): TGTGCCAGCAGCTCCGCTGGACAGGGGGCTGGAAACACCATATATTTT.

The chain carries TRBV7-8 and TRBJ2-3; D is possibly TRBD2 (6 bases). The length of the CDR3 is 13 residues. Trimming stripped 0 bases from V and 11 bases from J, with 12 bases between. Germline V gives CDR1 SGHVS, CDR2 FQNEAQ. CDR3 DNA sequence: TGTGCCAGCAGCTTAGCGCTCTCCGGGAGGCAGTATTTT. It codes for CASSLALSGRQYF.

The chain joins TRBV15 to TRBJ2-1; 8 nucleotides line up with TRBD2. Germline CDR1 and CDR2: LNHNV and YYDKDF (reference sequence). There are 15 residues in the CDR3. V lost 3 bases to trimming and J lost 7 bases; unmatched junction nucleotides: 8. CDR3 coding DNA: TGTGCCACCAGCAGCGAGGGGACTAGAGGGAATGAGCAGTTCTTC. This encodes CATSSEGTRGNEQFF.

This chain joins TRBV6-5 and TRBJ2-3; TRBD2 agrees at 13 bases. Germline assignment: CDR1 MNHEY and CDR2 SVGAGI. The CDR3 totals 16 residues. V lost 4 bases, J lost 7 bases, and 8 bases stayed unmatched. CDR3 amino acids: CASSSTSGGALYTQYF. The CDR3 DNA follows: TGTGCCAGCAGTTCCACTAGCGGGGGGGCCCTATATACGCAGTATTTT.

The chain couples TRBV6-6 to TRBJ2-2; D might be TRBD2 (6 bases). Between the trimmed V and J ends, which lost 8 bases and 0 bases, there was a span of 7 bases. CDR3 length equals 13 residues. Germline V CDR1 and CDR2: MNHNY, SVGAGI (reference sequence). For the CDR3, the DNA is TGTGCCAGCGGCGGGGCGAACACCGGGGAGCTGTTTTTT. As protein: CASGGANTGELFF.

This chain links TRBV18 with TRBJ1-4, with 7 bases aligning to TRBD1. Germline V gene sequence: CDR1 KGHSH, CDR2 LQKENI. This CDR3 is 14 amino acids long. Trimming at V came to 4 bases and at J to 8 bases, leaving 7 bases not matched to a gene. CDR3 sequence: CASSQGAAKEKLFF. The CDR3 DNA sequence: TGTGCCAGCTCACAGGGGGCGGCGAAAGAAAAACTGTTTTTT.

The V call is TRBV7-9, the J call TRBJ1-4; 8 bases agree with TRBD1. Germline CDR1 is SEHNR and CDR2 is FQNEAQ (reference sequence). The CDR3 loop spans 14 amino acids. V dropped 4 bases and J dropped 5; count of bases not matched to a gene: 3. The CDR3 sequence: CASSSRTGNEKLFF. CDR3 coding DNA: TGTGCCAGCAGCTCCCGGACAGGGAATGAAAAACTGTTTTTT.

This clone occurred a few times. J is TRBJ1-3 and V is TRBV9; no definite D call. The CDR3 sequence is 14 residues long. CDR1 and CDR2 from the germline V gene are SGDLS and YYNGEE. The ends were cut back, 0 bases at V and 0 bases at J, with 4 bases in the middle. CDR3 DNA sequence: TGTGCCAGCAGCGTAGACAGCTCTGGAAACACCATATATTTT. Its translation: CASSVDSSGNTIYF.

The chain joins TRBV11-2 to TRBJ1-6; D possibly corresponds to TRBD1 (6 bases). The CDR3 is 14 amino acids. V shed 6 bases and J shed 8 bases, with 14 bases lying between them. Germline loops: CDR1 SGHAT, CDR2 FQNNGV. The CDR3 DNA reads as TGTGCCAGCAGTTTCACAGGGAGGGATTCACCCCTCCACTTT. It encodes CASSFTGRDSPLHF.

CDR3 amino acids: CASSVGDTGELFF. CDR3 DNA sequence: TGCGCCAGCAGTGTCGGGGACACCGGGGAGCTGTTTTTT. The rearrangement links TRBV10-2 to TRBJ2-2; maybe TRBD2 (5 bases). Germline V gene sequence: CDR1 WSHSY, CDR2 SAAADI. Trimming cost V 4 bases and J 3 bases, with 6 bases left between them. This CDR3 is built from 13 residues.

This clone has just a few counts. CDR3 region: CASSPQGDYGYTF. The CDR3 DNA follows: TGTGCCAGCTCTCCACAGGGAGACTATGGCTACACCTTC. The chain couples TRBV6-6 to TRBJ1-2, with D perhaps matching TRBD1 (6 bases). The CDR3 loop spans 13 amino acids. Trimming took 8 bases from V and 3 from J, leaving 13 bases between them. Germline CDR1 reads MNHNY; CDR2 reads SVGAGI (reference sequence).

This clone was counted a single time. V is TRBV5-6 and J is TRBJ2-4; 11 bases match TRBD2. The length of the CDR3 is 18 residues. Germline loops: CDR1 SGHDT, CDR2 YYEEEE. V shed 4 bases, J shed 0 bases, and the junction held 9 bases outside the gene matches. CDR3 DNA sequence: TGTGCCAGCAGCCCTGGGACTAGCGGAACACTAGCCAAAAACATTCAGTACTTC. Translated: CASSPGTSGTLAKNIQYF.

The chain carries TRBV5-4 and TRBJ2-3; 12 bases line up with TRBD2. After removal of 4 bases from V and 6 bases from J, the junction contained 6 bases not matched to a gene. From germline, CDR1 is SGHNT and CDR2 YYREEE (reference sequence). The CDR3 spans 15 residues. The chain's CDR3 is CASSATSGGMDTQYF. As DNA, the CDR3 is TGTGCCAGCAGCGCCACTAGCGGGGGGATGGATACGCAGTATTTT.

The rearrangement uses TRBV7-8 and TRBJ1-5; D gene ambiguous. The V end lost 2 bases, the J end lost 16 bases, and 24 bases lay between the germline ends. CDR1 is SGHVS, CDR2 FQNEAQ, per germline. There are 15 residues in the CDR3. CDR3 in amino acids: CASSLLVQVPGSVHF. DNA for the CDR3: TGTGCCAGCAGCTTACTCGTGCAGGTCCCAGGTTCGGTACATTTT.

This rearrangement joins TRBV14 to TRBJ2-5, with 7 positions matching TRBD1. Germline assignment: CDR1 SGHDN and CDR2 FVKESK. This CDR3 comprises 16 residues. V shed 2 bases and J 2 bases; nucleotides not matched to a gene: 8. DNA of the CDR3: TGTGCCAGCAGCCAATGGGGTAGGGGGCGACAAGAGACCCAGTACTTC. Amino acids: CASSQWGRGRQETQYF.

This chain joins TRBV7-9 and TRBJ2-7; maybe TRBD2 (5 bases). Deletions cut 3 bases from V and 2 bases from J, with 11 bases between. In germline, CDR1 is SEHNR, CDR2 FQNEAQ (reference sequence). The CDR3 sequence is 14 residues long. The CDR3 nucleotides are TGTGCCAGCAGCTTCGGGCTAGCAGCCTACGAGCAGTACTTC. Translation gives CASSFGLAAYEQYF.

V usage is TRBV14 and J usage is TRBJ1-1; D is perhaps TRBD1 (6 bases). The CDR3 length is 14 residues. The V gene's germline CDR1 is SGHDN and CDR2 FVKESK. The germline V and J ends were trimmed by 3 bases and 1 base, with 9 bases remaining between them. The CDR3 sequence is CASSHGTPNTEAFF. The CDR3 DNA follows: TGTGCCAGCAGCCATGGGACACCGAACACTGAAGCTTTCTTT.